Presented here are 7 T cell receptor beta chains from one specimen sequenced in a study of blood T cell repertoires in COVID-19. TCRdb's copy holds only in-frame clones and misses some; the assay was immunoSEQ multiplex PCR. Of 200,000 or so clones listed, about 79% are singletons. The sequenced material came from peripheral blood. Every receptor here comes from a man between 40 and 49 years old who had recovered from COVID-19.

The chain recombines TRBV14 with TRBJ2-3; D possibly corresponds to TRBD1 (6 bases). CDR3 length: 13 residues. Trimming removed 5 bases from V and 7 bases from J, with 13 bases in between. Germline loops: CDR1 SGHDN, CDR2 FVKESK. As DNA, the CDR3 is TGTGCCAGCAGCATTACAGGGTTGAATACGCAGTATTTT. This sequence encodes CASSITGLNTQYF. Complete variable domain (other parts from reference TRBV14 and TRBJ2-3): EAGVTQFPSHSVIEKGQTVTLRCDPISGHDNLYWYRRVMGKEIKFLLHFVKESKQDESGMPNNRFLAERTGGTYSTLKVQPAELEDSGVYFCASSITGLNTQYFGPGTRLTVL.

The chain is built from TRBV12-3 or TRBV12-4 and TRBJ2-3; D call uncertain. With 6 bases removed from V and 4 bases from J, the gap between germline ends came to 11 bases. The CDR3 has 13 residues. CDR3 bases: TGTGCCAGCAGACTTTTGAGTTCAGATACGCAGTATTTT. It codes for CASRLLSSDTQYF.

The rearrangement joins TRBV2 to TRBJ2-7; 7 positions agree with TRBD1. Germline V gene data show CDR1 as SNHLY and CDR2 as FYNNEI. This CDR3 is built from 15 residues. V gave up 4 bases and J gave up 1 base; unmatched junction bases: 7. The CDR3 region is CASSGGQGVSYEQYF. CDR3 in DNA: TGTGCCAGCAGTGGGGGGCAGGGGGTGTCCTACGAGCAGTACTTC. Filled out from reference TRBV2 and TRBJ2-7, the complete variable domain reads EPEVTQTPSHQVTQMGQEVILRCVPISNHLYFYWYRQILGQKVEFLVSFYNNEISEKSEIFDDQFSVERPDGSNFTLKIRSTKLEDSAMYFCASSGGQGVSYEQYFGPGTRLTVT.

This clone was seen more than once but under ten times. The CDR3 spells CASSVNAGQGAIGELFF. The CDR3 nucleotides read TGTGCCAGCAGCGTAAACGCCGGACAGGGTGCGATCGGGGAGCTGTTTTTT. The chain links TRBV9 to TRBJ2-2, with 8 positions matching TRBD1. Germline values: CDR1 SGDLS, CDR2 YYNGEE. V trimming: 1 base; J trimming: 7 bases; junction bases outside the gene matches: 12. The CDR3 totals 17 residues.

The V gene is TRBV29-1, the J gene TRBJ1-1; 7 positions match TRBD1. CDR1 and CDR2 (germline): SQVTM, ANQGSEA. The CDR3 totals 14 residues. V shed 0 bases and J 6 bases; nucleotides not matched to a gene: 7. The CDR3 sequence is CSVEEDPTGPEAFF. As DNA, the CDR3 is TGCAGCGTTGAAGAAGACCCGACAGGGCCTGAAGCTTTCTTT.

The CDR3 is CASRAGTDNSPLHF. DNA of the CDR3: TGTGCCAGCAGGGCCGGGACAGATAATTCACCCCTCCACTTT. V gene TRBV6-4 combines with J gene TRBJ1-6; 7 bases agree with TRBD1. The trim removed 6 bases at V and 5 bases at J, leaving 4 bases unmatched. This CDR3 has 14 residues. The germline V gene has CDR1 MRHNA and CDR2 SNTAGT.

This chain links TRBV10-3 with TRBJ2-3; perhaps TRBD1 as D (6 bases). Germline CDR1 and CDR2: ENHRY and SYGVKD. CDR3 size: 14 residues. Deletions cut 1 base from V and 5 bases from J, with 10 bases between. The CDR3 coding sequence is TGTGCCATCAGTGAGTATACAGGGCAAGATACGCAGTATTTT. Residues: CAISEYTGQDTQYF.